This is a list of T cell receptor beta chains from one sample in a study of blood T cell repertoires in COVID-19. TCRdb's table, derived via immunoSEQ multiplex PCR, lists solely in-frame clones and lacks some. The table records 200,000 to 300,000 clones, approximately 85% of them present only once. The sample consisted of peripheral blood. All receptors derive from a woman aged 60-75 years with active or convalescent COVID-19. Each CDR3 is given with its conserved first and last residue. A D gene is named only where the DNA matches it firmly. Not every row has a clone size; where given, it reads once, few, many or a size class.

v_call	clone_size	d_call	j_call	cdr3_nt	cdr3_aa
TRBV9	many	NA	TRBJ1-2	TGTGCCAGCAGGGGGGCAGATTATGGCTACACCTTC	CASRGADYGYTF
TRBV29-1	few	NA	TRBJ1-2	TGCAGCGTTGAATGGGGGAGGGCCGGCTACACCTTC	CSVEWGRAGYTF
TRBV7-9	once	TRBD2	TRBJ2-3	TGTGCCAGCTGTCGGGGGGGTATTGATACGCAGTATTTT	CASCRGGIDTQYF
TRBV7-6	NA	TRBD1	TRBJ1-3	TGTGCCAGCAGCCTACGGGACAGGTTTTTCTCTGGAAACACCATATATTTT	CASSLRDRFFSGNTIYF
TRBV3-1/TRBV3-2	NA	TRBD2	TRBJ2-3	TGTGCCAGCAGCCGACTAGCGGGCACAGATACGCAGTATTTT	CASSRLAGTDTQYF
TRBV10-1	NA	TRBD2	TRBJ2-1	TGCGCCAGCAGTGATTATAGCGGGGGGGCCAATGAGCAGTTCTTC	CASSDYSGGANEQFF
TRBV6-5	NA	NA	TRBJ1-2	TGTGCCAGCAGTTTACAGGGTCGTGGCTACACCTTC	CASSLQGRGYTF
TRBV5-1	NA	NA	TRBJ2-1	TGCGCCAGCAGCTTGGCCGGTGAGCTTAGCTCCTACAATGAGCAGTTCTTC	CASSLAGELSSYNEQFF
TRBV7-3	NA	TRBD1	TRBJ1-2	TGTGCCAGCAGACCGGGACAGGGGCATAACTATGGCTACACCTTC	CASRPGQGHNYGYTF
TRBV7-3	NA	NA	TRBJ1-2	TGTGCCAGCAGCCCCCACGGTGGGGGCGGCTATGGCTACACCTTC	CASSPHGGGGYGYTF
TRBV24-1	once	NA	TRBJ1-2	TGTGCCACCAGTGATTCCCAGATGCGACAGGTCGGTCCCTATGGCTACACCTTC	CATSDSQMRQVGPYGYTF
TRBV19	NA	TRBD1	TRBJ2-3	TGTGCCAGTAGTATAGACCCGGGACAGGGGTTAGTCACAGATACGCAGTATTTT	CASSIDPGQGLVTDTQYF
TRBV6-6	NA	NA	TRBJ1-2	TGTGCCAGCAGTTACGACAGCAACTATGGCTACACCTTC	CASSYDSNYGYTF
TRBV28	NA	NA	TRBJ1-1	TGTGCCAGCAGTTTCTTGGGCCACACGAACACTGAAGCTTTCTTT	CASSFLGHTNTEAFF
TRBV6-1	NA	TRBD1	TRBJ1-2	TGTGCCAGCAGTGAAGCGACGACAGGGGCGGGTGGCTACACCTTC	CASSEATTGAGGYTF
TRBV6-5	NA	NA	TRBJ1-5	TGTGCCAGCAGACGACAGAGTTATAGCAATCAGCCCCAGCATTTT	CASRRQSYSNQPQHF
TRBV18	NA	NA	TRBJ2-2	TGTGCCAGCTCACTAGGACAAGTGAACACCGGGGAGCTGTTTTTT	CASSLGQVNTGELFF
TRBV27	NA	NA	TRBJ2-7	TGTGCCAGCAGTCATCGGGGGAGCTCCTACGAGCAGTACTTC	CASSHRGSSYEQYF
TRBV30	NA	NA	TRBJ1-5	TGTGCCTCCTCTCGGACGGGGGATTATCAGCCCCAGCATTTT	CASSRTGDYQPQHF
TRBV18	NA	NA	TRBJ1-1	TGTGCCAGCTCACCGATGGGACAGAACACTGAAGCTTTCTTT	CASSPMGQNTEAFF
TRBV19	NA	TRBD1	TRBJ1-3	TGTGCCAGTACTAGGACAGGCGGCGAAAACACCATATATTTT	CASTRTGGENTIYF
TRBV2	NA	NA	TRBJ2-3	TGTGCCAGCAGTGTGGGGGGACCTCTGGCAGATACGCAGTATTTT	CASSVGGPLADTQYF